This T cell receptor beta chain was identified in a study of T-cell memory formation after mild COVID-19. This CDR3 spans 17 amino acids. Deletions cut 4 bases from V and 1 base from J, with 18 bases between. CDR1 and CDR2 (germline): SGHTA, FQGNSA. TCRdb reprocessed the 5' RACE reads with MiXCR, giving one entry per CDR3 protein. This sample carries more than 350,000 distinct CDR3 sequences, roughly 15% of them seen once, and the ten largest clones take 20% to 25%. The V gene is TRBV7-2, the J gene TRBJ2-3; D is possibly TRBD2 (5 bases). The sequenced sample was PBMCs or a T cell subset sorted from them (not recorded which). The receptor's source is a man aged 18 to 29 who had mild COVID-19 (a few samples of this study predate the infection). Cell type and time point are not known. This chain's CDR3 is CASSSKYGFSGTDTQYF. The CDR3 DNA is TGTGCCAGCAGCTCAAAGTACGGATTTAGCGGCACAGATACGCAGTATTTT.